A selection of T cell receptor beta chains follows, all from one sample in a study of cytomegalovirus exposure and HLA in healthy donors. TCRdb's table, derived via immunoSEQ multiplex PCR, lists solely in-frame clones and lacks some. The data hold approximately 53,000 clones, with around 70% observed a single time. What was sequenced was PBMCs. Receptors originate from a woman in her fifties or sixties in good health and CMV-seronegative. Both conserved end residues are part of each CDR3. Fields, in order: J gene, D gene, V gene, clone size, CDR3 DNA, CDR3 protein. D genes are given only for firm matches. Clone size is stated in some rows and not others, as once, few, many or a class when expanded.

J gene: TRBJ1-1
D gene: -
V gene: TRBV28
clone size: -
CDR3 DNA: TGTGCCAGCAGTGTAGAGGGGGAGAACACTGAAGCTTTCTTT
CDR3 protein: CASSVEGENTEAFF

J gene: TRBJ2-7
D gene: TRBD1
V gene: TRBV28
clone size: few
CDR3 DNA: TGTGCCAGCAGGACTTGGGACAGGGGTTTCTACGAGCAGTACTTC
CDR3 protein: CASRTWDRGFYEQYF

J gene: TRBJ1-2
D gene: -
V gene: TRBV7-9
clone size: -
CDR3 DNA: TGTGCCAGCAGCTTAATGGGGGCGGGGGATGGCTACACCTTC
CDR3 protein: CASSLMGAGDGYTF

J gene: TRBJ2-6
D gene: -
V gene: TRBV5-1
clone size: -
CDR3 DNA: TGCGCCAGCAGCTTGGAAGCGGTTGGGGCCAACGTCCTGACTTTC
CDR3 protein: CASSLEAVGANVLTF

J gene: TRBJ1-3
D gene: -
V gene: TRBV5-4
clone size: -
CDR3 DNA: TGTGCCAGCAGCTTGACCAGACAGGACGGTGGAAACACCATATATTTT
CDR3 protein: CASSLTRQDGGNTIYF

J gene: TRBJ1-4
D gene: -
V gene: TRBV29-1
clone size: once
CDR3 DNA: TGCAGCGTTGGCAGGGCTAATGAAAAACTGTTTTTT
CDR3 protein: CSVGRANEKLFF

J gene: TRBJ2-7
D gene: TRBD1
V gene: TRBV6-1
clone size: -
CDR3 DNA: TGTGCCAGCAGTGAAGGGACAGGGATCTACGAGCAGTACTTC
CDR3 protein: CASSEGTGIYEQYF

J gene: TRBJ1-5
D gene: -
V gene: TRBV19
clone size: -
CDR3 DNA: TGTGCCAGTAGTATACAAAGGGGTCAGCCCCAGCATTTT
CDR3 protein: CASSIQRGQPQHF

J gene: TRBJ2-2
D gene: -
V gene: TRBV2
clone size: -
CDR3 DNA: TGTGCCAGCAGGGCGGGGGCCGGCACCGGGGAGCTGTTTTTT
CDR3 protein: CASRAGAGTGELFF

J gene: TRBJ1-5
D gene: TRBD1
V gene: TRBV19
clone size: -
CDR3 DNA: TGTGCCAGTAGTATAGTCCCCGGGACAGGGGTGCAGCCCCAGCATTTT
CDR3 protein: CASSIVPGTGVQPQHF

J gene: TRBJ1-5
D gene: TRBD1
V gene: TRBV7-7
clone size: -
CDR3 DNA: TGTGCCAGCAGAGAGGACAGGGACCTTCAATATGAGCAGCATTTT
CDR3 protein: CASREDRDLQYEQHF

J gene: TRBJ2-3
D gene: -
V gene: TRBV6-4
clone size: -
CDR3 DNA: TGTGCCAGCAGTGACTCCAGCGGCACTAGCACAGATACGCAGTATTTT
CDR3 protein: CASSDSSGTSTDTQYF

J gene: TRBJ1-4
D gene: -
V gene: TRBV6-5
clone size: -
CDR3 DNA: TGTGCCAGCAGTCCCCGAGGGGGAAGTAATGAAAAACTGTTTTTT
CDR3 protein: CASSPRGGSNEKLFF

J gene: TRBJ1-2
D gene: TRBD1
V gene: TRBV13
clone size: few
CDR3 DNA: TGTGCCAGCAGCCCTTGGACAGGGGGGGCCAAGAACTATGGCTACACCTTC
CDR3 protein: CASSPWTGGAKNYGYTF

J gene: TRBJ1-4
D gene: -
V gene: TRBV7-9
clone size: -
CDR3 DNA: TGTGCCAGCAGCTTCTTCCGGGGGAAGGGGACGGAAAAACTGTTTTTT
CDR3 protein: CASSFFRGKGTEKLFF

J gene: TRBJ2-7
D gene: -
V gene: TRBV10-2
clone size: medium-sized
CDR3 DNA: TGCGCCAGCAGGCGGACCCATTCGGAGGGGGAGCAGTACTTC
CDR3 protein: CASRRTHSEGEQYF

J gene: TRBJ2-2
D gene: -
V gene: TRBV28
clone size: -
CDR3 DNA: TGTGCCAGCAGTGCCTTGACAGTAGGGGAGCTGTTTTTT
CDR3 protein: CASSALTVGELFF

J gene: TRBJ2-7
D gene: TRBD1
V gene: TRBV14
clone size: -
CDR3 DNA: TGTGCCAGCAGCCCGGACAGGGCCTACGAGCAGTACTTC
CDR3 protein: CASSPDRAYEQYF

J gene: TRBJ1-5
D gene: TRBD1
V gene: TRBV28
clone size: -
CDR3 DNA: TGTGCCAGCAATTTCGGACAGGTTGGCAATCAGCCCCAGCATTTT
CDR3 protein: CASNFGQVGNQPQHF

J gene: TRBJ1-2
D gene: -
V gene: TRBV9
clone size: once
CDR3 DNA: TGTGCCAGCAGCGTAGGAAACCCCGGACTTTCGGGTGGCTACACCTTC
CDR3 protein: CASSVGNPGLSGGYTF

J gene: TRBJ1-2
D gene: -
V gene: TRBV18
clone size: -
CDR3 DNA: TGTGCCAGCTCACCAGATCAGGGTGGGTATGGCTACACCTTC
CDR3 protein: CASSPDQGGYGYTF

J gene: TRBJ2-3
D gene: TRBD2
V gene: TRBV28
clone size: few
CDR3 DNA: TGTGCCAGCACCGGACTAGCGGAGCGGGATACGCAGTATTTT
CDR3 protein: CASTGLAERDTQYF

J gene: TRBJ2-3
D gene: -
V gene: TRBV6-5
clone size: -
CDR3 DNA: TGTGCCAGCAAAAAAGGACTTCCCAATTCGGATACGCAGTATTTT
CDR3 protein: CASKKGLPNSDTQYF

J gene: TRBJ1-6
D gene: -
V gene: TRBV28
clone size: once
CDR3 DNA: TGTGCCAGCAGTTTAAACAGAAATTACTATAATTCACCCCTCCACTTT
CDR3 protein: CASSLNRNYYNSPLHF

J gene: TRBJ2-7
D gene: -
V gene: TRBV27
clone size: -
CDR3 DNA: TGTGCCAGCAGTTTCGGATACAGCAACTCCTACGAGCAGTACTTC
CDR3 protein: CASSFGYSNSYEQYF

J gene: TRBJ1-5
D gene: -
V gene: TRBV2
clone size: few
CDR3 DNA: TGTGCCAGCACTGTCCGCAATCAGCCCCAGCATTTT
CDR3 protein: CASTVRNQPQHF

J gene: TRBJ2-3
D gene: -
V gene: TRBV5-6
clone size: few
CDR3 DNA: TGTGCCAGCAGCTTGCCGACAGATTCAGATACGCAGTATTTT
CDR3 protein: CASSLPTDSDTQYF

J gene: TRBJ1-1
D gene: -
V gene: TRBV28
clone size: -
CDR3 DNA: TGTGCCAGCCTATCGGGGGACGCAAGGAACACTGAAGCTTTCTTT
CDR3 protein: CASLSGDARNTEAFF

J gene: TRBJ2-1
D gene: -
V gene: TRBV18
clone size: -
CDR3 DNA: TGTGCCAGCTCAATACTAGTAAATGAGCAGTTCTTC
CDR3 protein: CASSILVNEQFF

J gene: TRBJ1-1
D gene: -
V gene: TRBV14
clone size: -
CDR3 DNA: TGTGCCAGCAGCCACCTCAGGGTAGGGGTGAACACTGAAGCTTTCTTT
CDR3 protein: CASSHLRVGVNTEAFF

J gene: TRBJ2-7
D gene: TRBD1
V gene: TRBV7-2
clone size: -
CDR3 DNA: TGTGCCAGCAGCTTTACCGGGACAGGAGCCTACGAGCAGTACTTC
CDR3 protein: CASSFTGTGAYEQYF

J gene: TRBJ1-3
D gene: TRBD1
V gene: TRBV18
clone size: -
CDR3 DNA: TGTGCCAGCTCACCATCTACAGGGGATGGCTCTGGAAACACCATATATTTT
CDR3 protein: CASSPSTGDGSGNTIYF

J gene: TRBJ2-1
D gene: -
V gene: TRBV9
clone size: -
CDR3 DNA: TGTGCCAGCAGCGTAGGTGGAACGGGGGACTACAATGAGCAGTTCTTC
CDR3 protein: CASSVGGTGDYNEQFF

J gene: TRBJ2-5
D gene: TRBD2
V gene: TRBV7-9
clone size: -
CDR3 DNA: TGTGCCAGCAGACCGCAGCGGGCTAGCGGGGCCGTAGTAGTGGAGACCCAGTACTTC
CDR3 protein: CASRPQRASGAVVVETQYF

J gene: TRBJ2-7
D gene: TRBD1
V gene: TRBV5-1
clone size: few
CDR3 DNA: TGCGCCAGCAGCTTGGCCATGGGACAGGGTACTTACGAGCAGTACTTC
CDR3 protein: CASSLAMGQGTYEQYF

J gene: TRBJ2-5
D gene: TRBD2
V gene: TRBV11-3
clone size: -
CDR3 DNA: TGTGCCAGCAGTCGGGGGGAGCGGGCCCAAGAGACCCAGTACTTC
CDR3 protein: CASSRGERAQETQYF

J gene: TRBJ1-2
D gene: -
V gene: TRBV28
clone size: -
CDR3 DNA: TGTGCCACCCTCAGGGTGGGAGGCTACACCTTC
CDR3 protein: CATLRVGGYTF

J gene: TRBJ2-7
D gene: -
V gene: TRBV6-1
clone size: few
CDR3 DNA: TGTGCCAGCAGTGAATGGCAAAACTCCTACGAGCAGTACTTC
CDR3 protein: CASSEWQNSYEQYF

J gene: TRBJ2-5
D gene: -
V gene: TRBV7-6
clone size: -
CDR3 DNA: TGTGCCAGCAGCTTAAATCGGGCAGGGCAAGAGACCCAGTACTTC
CDR3 protein: CASSLNRAGQETQYF

J gene: TRBJ2-1
D gene: TRBD1
V gene: TRBV11-1
clone size: -
CDR3 DNA: TGTGCCAGCAGCTTAGCGGGGACAGGGGAGCAGTTCTTC
CDR3 protein: CASSLAGTGEQFF

J gene: TRBJ2-1
D gene: -
V gene: TRBV7-7
clone size: -
CDR3 DNA: TGTGCTAGCAGCTTGGGCGCGGGGTCCTACAATGAGCAGTTCTTC
CDR3 protein: CASSLGAGSYNEQFF

J gene: TRBJ2-7
D gene: TRBD1
V gene: TRBV5-4
clone size: few
CDR3 DNA: TGTGCCAGCAGCCTCCAGGACAGGATCTACGAGCAGTACTTC
CDR3 protein: CASSLQDRIYEQYF

J gene: TRBJ1-2
D gene: TRBD1
V gene: TRBV28
clone size: -
CDR3 DNA: TGTGCCAGCAGTTTACCCCTCGGGACAGGGGTCTATGGCTACACCTTC
CDR3 protein: CASSLPLGTGVYGYTF

J gene: TRBJ2-7
D gene: TRBD2
V gene: TRBV28
clone size: -
CDR3 DNA: TGTGCCAGCAGTTTATCGGGGACTAGCGGGAATTACGAGCAGTACTTC
CDR3 protein: CASSLSGTSGNYEQYF

J gene: TRBJ2-7
D gene: TRBD1
V gene: TRBV6-1
clone size: -
CDR3 DNA: TGTGCCAGCAGTACGGACAGGGGCTACGAGCAGTACTTC
CDR3 protein: CASSTDRGYEQYF

J gene: TRBJ1-5
D gene: -
V gene: TRBV2
clone size: -
CDR3 DNA: TGTGCCAGCAGTGAAGACAGGACCAGCCAGCCCCAGCATTTT
CDR3 protein: CASSEDRTSQPQHF

J gene: TRBJ2-1
D gene: TRBD2
V gene: TRBV4-2
clone size: -
CDR3 DNA: TGTGCCAGCAGCCAAGAAATCAGCGGGGGGTTGGTTTCCTACAATGAGCAGTTCTTC
CDR3 protein: CASSQEISGGLVSYNEQFF

J gene: TRBJ1-4
D gene: -
V gene: TRBV25-1
clone size: -
CDR3 DNA: TGTGCCAGCAGTGAATTTCCGCGGAATGAAAAACTGTTTTTT
CDR3 protein: CASSEFPRNEKLFF

J gene: TRBJ1-1
D gene: -
V gene: TRBV7-9
clone size: -
CDR3 DNA: TGTGCCAGCAGCTTAGCGTCGAGGGCTTTCTTT
CDR3 protein: CASSLASRAFF

J gene: TRBJ2-3
D gene: TRBD2
V gene: TRBV7-8
clone size: -
CDR3 DNA: TGTGCCAGCCTGAGGCGGGGGACCACAGATACGCAGTATTTT
CDR3 protein: CASLRRGTTDTQYF

J gene: TRBJ2-4
D gene: TRBD2
V gene: TRBV7-9
clone size: -
CDR3 DNA: TGTGCCAGCAGTCCCGGGACTAGCGGGGGGGCCAAAAACATTCAGTACTTC
CDR3 protein: CASSPGTSGGAKNIQYF

J gene: TRBJ2-7
D gene: -
V gene: TRBV6-6
clone size: -
CDR3 DNA: TGTGCCAGCAGTGCTCCGGGGAGCGAGCAGTACTTC
CDR3 protein: CASSAPGSEQYF

J gene: TRBJ1-6
D gene: -
V gene: TRBV6-5
clone size: -
CDR3 DNA: TGTGCCAGCTCCTTCAAGGACAGCCCTATTTCACCCCTCCACTTT
CDR3 protein: CASSFKDSPISPLHF

J gene: TRBJ2-3
D gene: -
V gene: TRBV5-1
clone size: -
CDR3 DNA: TGCGCCAGCAGCCCCCGAAGAGACGGGTTGGCAGATACGCAGTATTTT
CDR3 protein: CASSPRRDGLADTQYF

J gene: TRBJ2-1
D gene: TRBD2
V gene: TRBV25-1
clone size: -
CDR3 DNA: TGTGCCAGCAGTGAACTAGCGGGAGTGGGAGTTGAGCAGTTCTTC
CDR3 protein: CASSELAGVGVEQFF

J gene: TRBJ1-4
D gene: -
V gene: TRBV11-2
clone size: -
CDR3 DNA: TGTGCCAGCAGCTTAGATCCGTTTGAAAAACTGTTTTTT
CDR3 protein: CASSLDPFEKLFF

J gene: TRBJ2-3
D gene: TRBD2
V gene: TRBV28
clone size: -
CDR3 DNA: TGTGCCAGCAGGTGGACTAGCGGGGTGTGGGATTTT
CDR3 protein: CASRWTSGVWDF

J gene: TRBJ1-2
D gene: -
V gene: TRBV19
clone size: -
CDR3 DNA: TGTGCCACCTGGAACCGACAGTCTGGCTACACCTTC
CDR3 protein: CATWNRQSGYTF